Presented here are 14 T cell receptor beta chains from one specimen sequenced in a study of post-analysis software for immune sequencing data (dated by TCRdb to between 2014 and 2017). To prepare the library, PCR was applied. Sequencing used an Illumina HiSeq 2500. To reduce PCR and sequencing biases, unique molecular identifiers were built into the TCR beta cDNA libraries. TCRdb took the public reads, trimmed them with fastp at Q25, ran MiXCR for clone calling and kept in-frame beta chains. Each record represents a unique CDR3 protein, reported with the most common genes and DNA among its rows. The sample yields 350,000 to 500,000 distinct CDR3 sequences; more than 30% were counted once. The ten top clones hold approximately 7.1% of the sample. Antigens for these TCRs are unknown. On the study overall, not on this receptor specifically: Significantly higher frequencies in patients than in controls were found for five or six TRBV segments, including TRBV5-6, TRBV5-1 and TRBV20-1.

The specimen sequenced was blood. These receptors all stem from a girl aged 2-10 years with multiple sclerosis.

J is TRBJ1-6 and V is TRBV4-2, with D unclear. This CDR3 spans 17 amino acids. Trimming left V 5 bases short and J 0 bases short, with 14 bases between. The germline CDR1 and CDR2 sequences are LGHNA and YNFKEQ. CDR3 amino acids: CASSTSGQLSYNSPLHF. The DNA of the CDR3 is TGTGCCAGCAGCACCTCCGGGCAGCTCTCCTATAATTCACCCCTCCACTTT.

This clonotype was seen a few times. V usage is TRBV28 and J usage is TRBJ2-1, with D perhaps TRBD1 or TRBD2 (6 bases each). CDR1 and CDR2 from the germline V gene are MDHEN and SYDVKM. V dropped 4 bases and J dropped 3 bases, with 10 bases sitting between them. The CDR3 has 14 amino acids. The chain's CDR3 is CASSSGGSYNEQFF. The CDR3 coding sequence is TGTGCCAGCAGTTCCGGGGGCAGCTACAATGAGCAGTTCTTC.

J is TRBJ1-5 and V is TRBV2, with 7 bases identical to TRBD1. The CDR3 runs 15 residues. Germline V gives CDR1 SNHLY, CDR2 FYNNEI. The V segment lost 7 bases and the J segment 3 bases; nucleotides outside the gene matches: 9. CDR3 DNA sequence: TGTGCCAGCAATCGGGACAGCGCTTCCAATCAGCCCCAGCATTTT. It translates to CASNRDSASNQPQHF.

This clonotype was counted only a few times. The chain combines TRBV12-3 or TRBV12-4 with TRBJ2-3; TRBD2 agrees at 7 bases. J was trimmed by 2 bases and V by 7 bases; bases with no gene match: 6. The CDR3 contains 14 residues. CDR3: CASTTGGFTDTQYF. CDR3 nucleotide sequence: TGTGCCAGCACCACGGGAGGATTCACAGATACGCAGTATTTT.

The CDR3 is CASSKGDREHEQYF. DNA for the CDR3: TGTGCCAGCAGCAAAGGGGACAGGGAACACGAGCAGTACTTC. The genes are TRBV21-1 and TRBJ2-7; the D call of TRBD1 is as the table states it, not checked on the DNA. TRBV21-1 is deemed a pseudogene. CDR3 size: 14 residues.

V is TRBV4-3 and J is TRBJ2-4; unclear D gene. Germline V CDR1 and CDR2: LGHNA, YSLEER. The CDR3 runs 13 residues. The germline V and J ends were trimmed by 0 bases and 9 bases, with 9 bases remaining between them. CDR3 sequence reads: CASSQDVRSIQYF. The CDR3 region has the DNA TGCGCCAGCAGCCAAGATGTGAGGTCCATTCAGTACTTC.

A few counts support this clonotype. One end of the junction does not line up with germline, which may come from a read error. The chain combines TRBV12-3 or TRBV12-4 with TRBJ1-2; TRBD1 matches 7 bases. The CDR3 sequence is 13 residues long. The CDR3 is CTSSRGGTFGYTF. The CDR3 region has the DNA TGTACCAGCAGTCGAGGGGGCACATTTGGCTACACCTTC.

This clonotype was counted between two and nine times. V usage is TRBV20-1 and J usage is TRBJ2-7, with 12 bases lining up with TRBD2. Germline V gene lookup returns CDR1 DFQATT and CDR2 SNEGSKA (reference sequence). V was pared by 2 bases and J by 6 bases, with 8 bases of the junction left unmatched. The CDR3 runs to 15 residues. The DNA of the CDR3 is TGCAGTGCTAGACGCGGGACTAGCGGGCGCGGCGAGCAGTACTTC. Residues: CSARRGTSGRGEQYF.

This clonotype was detected once. The gene calls are TRBV9 and TRBJ1-6, with D unresolved. CDR1 and CDR2 (germline): SGDLS, YYNGEE. The CDR3 sequence is 15 residues long. V was trimmed by 1 base and J by 9 bases, leaving 14 bases between them. CDR3 amino acids: CASSVSHSRGSPLHF. Written as DNA, the CDR3 is TGTGCCAGCAGCGTATCCCACTCGCGGGGTTCACCCCTCCACTTT. The full variable domain, completed using reference TRBV9 and TRBJ1-6, is DSGVTQTPKHLITATGQRVTLRCSPRSGDLSVYWYQQSLDQGLQFLIQYYNGEERAKGNILERFSAQQFPDLHSELNLSSLELGDSALYFCASSVSHSRGSPLHFGNGTRLTVT.

V is TRBV9 and J is TRBJ1-2; 7 nucleotides agree with TRBD1. V was pared by 4 bases and J by 8 bases, with 8 bases of the junction left unmatched. This CDR3 region has 13 residues. Germline lookup yields CDR1 SGDLS and CDR2 YYNGEE. The CDR3 is CASSSYRGPGYTF. The CDR3 nucleotides are TGTGCCAGCAGCTCCTACAGGGGTCCCGGCTACACCTTC.

This clonotype has only a few counts. The rearrangement uses TRBV7-3 and TRBJ2-1, with D perhaps TRBD2 (5 bases). V was pared by 3 bases and J by 2 bases, with 8 bases between. The CDR3 loop spans 14 amino acids. The germline V gene has CDR1 SGHTA and CDR2 FQGTGA. The CDR3 DNA sequence: TGTGCCAGCAGCTTGAGCGGAACCTACAATGAGCAGTTCTTC. It codes for CASSLSGTYNEQFF.

This clonotype was detected a few times. The chain uses TRBV20-1 and TRBJ2-7, with TRBD2 matching 8 bases. The germline V gene has CDR1 DFQATT and CDR2 SNEGSKA (reference sequence). The CDR3 is made up of 13 amino acids. CDR3 residues: CSTQGLVGPEQYF. As DNA, the CDR3 is TGCAGCACACAGGGACTAGTGGGTCCCGAGCAGTACTTC.

The chain joins TRBV6-1 to TRBJ2-1, with 9 bases aligning to TRBD2. The CDR3 has 18 amino acids. In germline, CDR1 is MNHNS, CDR2 SASEGT. Trimming took 5 bases from V and 4 from J; bases not matched to a gene: 15. The CDR3 DNA reads as TGTGCCAGCAGTACCCCGAGGGGCGGGAGGGCCTCGTACAATGAGCAGTTCTTC. Translation gives CASSTPRGGRASYNEQFF.

On this clonotype: Likely a read error: the CDR3 ends without its conserved phenylalanine or tryptophan. V and J are TRBV7-2 and TRBJ2-1, with 12 positions matching TRBD2. V was clipped by 2 bases and J by 7 bases; unmatched bases: 6. The CDR3 spans 16 residues. The germline V gene encodes CDR1 SGHTA and CDR2 FQGNSA. CDR3 region: CASSLSSGRARNEQFC. As DNA, the CDR3 is TGTGCCAGCAGCTTATCTAGCGGGAGGGCGCGGAATGAGCAGTTCTGC.